A single sample gave rise to the 26 T cell receptor beta chains below, sequenced in a study of cytomegalovirus exposure and HLA in healthy donors. The table came from immunoSEQ multiplex PCR; TCRdb's copy has only in-frame clones and leaves some out. The repertoire holds roughly 60,000 clones, roughly 91% seen once, with over 2% in the top ten. The sample comprised PBMCs. Source of these receptors: a woman in her twenties or thirties in good health and CMV-seronegative.

CDR3 sequence reads: CASSSRDKNTEAFF. DNA for the CDR3: TGTGCCAGCAGCTCCAGGGATAAGAACACTGAAGCTTTCTTT. The chain uses TRBV7-6 and TRBJ1-1, with D tentatively TRBD1 (5 bases). The V gene's germline CDR1 is SGHVS and CDR2 FNYEAQ. Deletions cut 4 bases from V and 1 base from J, with 10 bases between. CDR3 length equals 14 residues.

The genes are TRBV19 and TRBJ2-7; D gene ambiguous. The length of the CDR3 is 15 residues. Germline-derived CDR1 and CDR2 are LNHDA and SQIVND (reference sequence). Trimming took off 4 bases at V and 2 bases at J, with 15 bases between the two ends. The CDR3 nucleotides read TGTGCCAGTAGTACAGGTCCCAATCCCGCCTACGAGCAGTACTTC. Translated: CASSTGPNPAYEQYF.

The CDR3 DNA reads TGTGCCAGCAGTTACGTTTCGACTAGCGGGACCGAGACCCAGTACTTC. As protein: CASSYVSTSGTETQYF. The V and J genes are TRBV6-5 and TRBJ2-5; 11 bases line up with TRBD2. Germline trimming cut 2 bases from V and 5 bases from J; bases unmatched to any gene: 7. The germline gives CDR1 MNHEY, CDR2 SVGAGI. The length of the CDR3 is 16 residues.

The chain employs TRBV5-1 and TRBJ2-1, with D maybe TRBD2 (6 bases). CDR3 size: 16 residues. The V and J ends lost 1 base and 7 bases respectively, with 18 bases between them. Germline CDR1 is SGHRS and CDR2 is YFSETQ. This chain's CDR3 is CASSLYREPGENEQFF. The CDR3, as DNA: TGCGCCAGCAGCTTGTATCGGGAGCCAGGTGAGAATGAGCAGTTCTTC.

This clone was observed once. The rearrangement uses TRBV5-8 and TRBJ1-3, with a weak D call TRBD1 (5 bases). The germline V and J ends were trimmed by 1 base and 2 bases, with 13 bases remaining between them. The CDR3 extends over 16 amino acids. CDR1 and CDR2 (germline): SGHTS, YDEGEE. Written as DNA, the CDR3 is TGTGCCAGCAGCTTGCTGTGGAGGGGTGCTGGAAACACCATATATTTT. Its protein product is CASSLLWRGAGNTIYF. Filled out from reference TRBV5-8 and TRBJ1-3, the complete variable domain reads EAGVTQSPTHLIKTRGQQATLRCSPISGHTSVYWYQQALGLGLQFLLWYDEGEERNRGNFPPRFSGRQFPNYSSELNVNALELEDSALYLCASSLLWRGAGNTIYFGEGSWLTVV.

The rearrangement uses TRBV7-3 and TRBJ2-7; TRBD1 matches at 11 bases. Trimming removed 5 bases from V and 6 bases from J; junction bases left unmatched: 6. The CDR3 spans 14 residues. CDR1 and CDR2 (germline): SGHTA, FQGTGA. This CDR3 is CASSEGTGGGEQYF. The CDR3 nucleotides are TGTGCCAGCAGCGAGGGGACAGGGGGAGGCGAGCAGTACTTC.

The rearrangement joins TRBV6-7 to TRBJ2-3, with TRBD2 matching over 8 bases. TRBV6-7 is identified as an open reading frame with a role that is uncertain. Trimming removed 2 bases from V and 3 bases from J; junction bases left unmatched: 13. The CDR3 spans 18 residues. The CDR3 sequence: CASSYPGGGREGTDTQYF. The DNA for the CDR3 is TGTGCCAGCAGTTACCCCGGGGGGGGTAGGGAGGGGACAGATACGCAGTATTTT.

Worth noting for this clone: At the DNA level, this CDR3 is encoded by other sequences in the same sample as well. The CDR3 region is CASSLSRGETQYF. DNA for the CDR3: TGTGCCAGCAGCTTATCCAGGGGGGAGACCCAGTACTTC. The chain carries TRBV7-6 and TRBJ2-5, with 7 bases matching TRBD1. The CDR3 consists of 13 residues. CDR1 is SGHVS and CDR2 is FNYEAQ in the germline V gene. V trimming: 2 bases; J trimming: 5 bases; junction bases outside the gene matches: 2.

The chain couples TRBV27 to TRBJ2-7, with a tentative D call TRBD2 (6 bases). Trimming removed 6 bases at V and 2 bases at J, with 14 bases between. The CDR3 sequence is 14 residues long. From germline, CDR1 is MNHEY and CDR2 SMNVEV (reference sequence). The CDR3 region has the DNA TGTGCCAGCAGGGGGACTCTCACCACCTACGAGCAGTACTTC. Translated, it gives CASRGTLTTYEQYF.

The chain is built from TRBV4-3 and TRBJ1-1, with D perhaps matching TRBD1 (6 bases). Germline loops: CDR1 LGHNA, CDR2 YSLEER. CDR3 length equals 16 residues. The ends were cut back, 0 bases at V and 2 bases at J, with 13 bases in the middle. The CDR3, as DNA: TGCGCCAGCAGCCAAGAAACAGGGCCCGATAACACTGAAGCTTTCTTT. Amino acids: CASSQETGPDNTEAFF.

The genes are TRBV10-2 and TRBJ2-1, with D tentatively TRBD2 (5 bases). V shed 5 bases and J shed 4 bases, with 12 bases lying between them. Per the germline V gene, CDR1 is WSHSY and CDR2 is SAAADI. This CDR3 spans 14 amino acids. The CDR3 bases are TGCGCCAGCAGTACGGCTAGCAGGTACAATGAGCAGTTCTTC. It specifies CASSTASRYNEQFF.

The V gene is TRBV7-8, the J gene TRBJ2-3; TRBD1 matches at 10 bases. CDR1 SGHVS and CDR2 FQNEAQ come from the germline V gene. V lost 5 bases to trimming and J lost 5 bases; unmatched junction nucleotides: 13. The CDR3 spans 17 residues. CDR3 DNA: TGTGCCAGCAGCGCCCACCGGGACAGGGGTCTTATAGATACGCAGTATTTT. Its protein product is CASSAHRDRGLIDTQYF.

V is TRBV6-5 and J is TRBJ2-7; perhaps TRBD2 as D (6 bases). V dropped 5 bases and J dropped 3 bases, with 17 bases sitting between them. Germline values: CDR1 MNHEY, CDR2 SVGAGI. The CDR3 sequence is 15 residues long. CDR3 in amino acids: CASSLGPPGDYEQYF. CDR3 in DNA: TGTGCCAGCAGTCTGGGTCCACCGGGGGACTACGAGCAGTACTTC.

V and J are TRBV23-1 and TRBJ1-3; 10 bases map to TRBD1. TRBV23-1 is identified as an open reading frame with a role that is uncertain. V shed 5 bases, J shed 2 bases, and the junction held 15 bases outside the gene matches. This CDR3 has 19 amino acids. The CDR3 DNA reads TGCGCCAGCAGTTGCCGGGACAGGGGTCTCACTCTAACTGGAAACACCATATATTTT. As protein: CASSCRDRGLTLTGNTIYF.

The chain employs TRBV5-3 and TRBJ2-7; 10 bases are shared with TRBD1. TRBV5-3 is an ORF, and what it does is uncertain. V was clipped by 5 bases and J by 10 bases; unmatched bases: 9. The CDR3 consists of 13 residues. In DNA form, the CDR3 reads TGTGCCAGAAGATGTACCGGGACAGGGGACCAGTACTTC. As protein: CARRCTGTGDQYF.

The chain carries TRBV4-2 and TRBJ2-2; D ambiguous. V shed 1 base and J shed 7 bases, with 16 bases lying between them. Looked up from germline, CDR1 is LGHNA and CDR2 is YNFKEQ. This CDR3 contains 16 residues. The CDR3 DNA reads as TGTGCCAGCAGCCAAGCGCTAGAGGCCGAAGGCGGGGAGCTGTTTTTT. Protein sequence: CASSQALEAEGGELFF.

This chain joins TRBV19 and TRBJ2-7; 7 positions agree with TRBD1. CDR3 size: 14 residues. Germline CDR1 reads LNHDA; CDR2 reads SQIVND (reference sequence). After removal of 4 bases from V and 6 bases from J, the junction contained 9 bases not matched to a gene. The CDR3 DNA reads as TGTGCCAGTAGTACTGACAGGGCGGTAGGCGAGCAGTACTTC. It translates to CASSTDRAVGEQYF.

CDR3 nucleotides: TGTGCCAGCTCACGAACAGGGGGCTCTGCAACTAATGAAAAACTGTTTTTT. Protein product: CASSRTGGSATNEKLFF. The J gene is TRBJ1-4, the V gene TRBV18; 9 bases fit TRBD1. The CDR3 is made up of 17 amino acids. Germline V gene sequence: CDR1 KGHSH, CDR2 LQKENI. V lost 4 bases and J lost 0; bases outside the gene matches: 6.

The genes are TRBV7-9 and TRBJ2-1; 7 bases map to TRBD2. CDR3 length: 15 residues. Trimming at V came to 1 base and at J to 7 bases, leaving 7 bases not matched to a gene. The germline gives CDR1 SEHNR, CDR2 FQNEAQ (reference sequence). The CDR3 protein is CASSLEGGRLNEQFF. In DNA form, the CDR3 reads TGTGCCAGCAGCTTAGAGGGAGGGAGGTTAAATGAGCAGTTCTTC.

This clone was observed a handful of times. The conserved closing phenylalanine or tryptophan is absent in this CDR3, likely reflecting a read error. The DNA is left out, because the CDR3 cannot be placed on it with certainty; the CDR3 is given as TCRdb lists it. The chain carries TRBV11-3 and TRBJ1-2. Germline V CDR1 and CDR2: SGHNT, YENEEA. The CDR3 spans 8 residues, counting both ends. The CDR3 loop reads CARPVSYS.

The table lists this clone with a count of one. The rearrangement uses TRBV29-1 and TRBJ2-7; D is perhaps TRBD1 (6 bases). Germline V lookup: CDR1 SQVTM, CDR2 ANQGSEA. V lost 5 bases, J lost 5 bases, and 16 bases lay in between. The length of the CDR3 is 13 residues. The DNA for the CDR3 is TGCAGCGTTTTTCAGAGGGGGAACCACGAGCAGTACTTC. Translated, it gives CSVFQRGNHEQYF.

This clone was seen a handful of times. This chain links TRBV27 with TRBJ1-1; no clear D. The V end was cut by 0 bases, the J end by 1 base, with 12 bases between. The CDR3 is 16 residues long. Germline V gene sequence: CDR1 MNHEY, CDR2 SMNVEV (reference sequence). This chain's CDR3 is CASSLSSLAENTEAFF. CDR3 coding DNA: TGTGCCAGCAGTTTATCGTCTTTGGCAGAGAACACTGAAGCTTTCTTT.

The chain links TRBV7-9 to TRBJ1-1; no clear D. V lost 0 bases, J lost 6 bases, and 14 bases lay in between. Germline-derived CDR1 and CDR2 are SEHNR and FQNEAQ (reference sequence). This CDR3 region has 15 residues. Here the CDR3 reads CASSLAGWRAAEAFF. As DNA, the CDR3 is TGTGCCAGCAGCTTAGCCGGGTGGAGGGCCGCTGAAGCTTTCTTT.

V usage is TRBV28 and J usage is TRBJ1-5; perhaps TRBD1 as D (6 bases). Trimming left V 3 bases short and J 4 bases short, with 16 bases between. Germline V gene sequence: CDR1 MDHEN, CDR2 SYDVKM. This CDR3 contains 16 residues. Here the CDR3 reads CASSFQARGENQPQHF. CDR3 nucleotides: TGTGCCAGCAGTTTCCAGGCCAGGGGCGAAAATCAGCCCCAGCATTTT.

CDR3 nucleotide sequence: TGCGCCAGCAGCCCCGTTCTTCCTAGCACAGATACGCAGTATTTT. Its protein product is CASSPVLPSTDTQYF. The chain couples TRBV10-2 to TRBJ2-3; D not certain. From germline, CDR1 is WSHSY and CDR2 SAAADI. Between the trimmed V and J ends, which lost 6 bases and 0 bases, there was a span of 13 bases. CDR3 length equals 15 residues.

The J gene is TRBJ2-7, the V gene TRBV20-1; 9 nucleotides agree with TRBD2. The CDR3 length is 11 residues. Per the germline V gene, CDR1 is DFQATT and CDR2 is SNEGSKA (reference sequence). V shed 8 bases and J 6 bases; nucleotides not matched to a gene: 5. The CDR3 coding sequence is TGCAGTTTGACAGCGGGAGGCGAGCAGTACTTC. Residues: CSLTAGGEQYF.